This T cell receptor beta chain appears in the sequencing data of a study of blood T cell repertoires in COVID-19. Overall study context: Collection of acute and convalescent COVID-19 samples took place in the United States, Italy and Spain. In each case, the material was cDNA or gDNA derived from T cells, B-cell-depleted T cells, or PBMCs.

Germline trimming cut 5 bases from V and 6 bases from J; bases unmatched to any gene: 19. The CDR3 is 17 amino acids. Germline loops: CDR1 MNHNY, CDR2 SVGAGI (reference sequence). Here immunoSEQ multiplex PCR was the method, and the copy in TCRdb shows in-frame clones only, minus some. This table holds some 25,000 clones, about 88% found once. The sequenced sample consisted of peripheral blood. V usage is TRBV6-6 and J usage is TRBJ2-7; TRBD2 matches at 7 bases. This clonotype was obtained from a man between 65 and 85 years old with acute or convalescent COVID-19. CDR3 DNA: TGTGCCAGCAGTCTCCCTTGTCGGACTAGTTCACGTTGCGAGCAGTACTTC. Amino acids: CASSLPCRTSSRCEQYF.